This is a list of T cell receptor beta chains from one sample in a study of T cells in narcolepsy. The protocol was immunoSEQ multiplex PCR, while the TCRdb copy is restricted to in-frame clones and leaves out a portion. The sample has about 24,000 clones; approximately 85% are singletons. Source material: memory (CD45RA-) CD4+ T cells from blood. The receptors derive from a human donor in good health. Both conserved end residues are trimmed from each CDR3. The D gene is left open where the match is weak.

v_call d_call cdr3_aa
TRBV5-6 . ASSPRRSGELF
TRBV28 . ATQRGFSYEQY
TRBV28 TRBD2 ASSSPLVREGSTDTRY
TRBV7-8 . ASSFGLREETQY
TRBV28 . ASNRLAGSTDTQY
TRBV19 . ASSIQGPTNYGYT
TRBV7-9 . ASSLGRGHDGHT
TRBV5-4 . ASSPGRNYGYT
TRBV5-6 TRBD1 ASRLGQGIEKLF
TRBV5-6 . ASLARNEQF
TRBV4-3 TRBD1 ASSRLQGYEQY
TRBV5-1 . ASSVGTNNEQF
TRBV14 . ASSQDLSTTGRAVYEQY
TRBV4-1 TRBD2 ASSQEGTGGSETQY
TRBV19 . ASSPQERRKRYALH
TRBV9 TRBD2 ASSAIAGGPNEQF
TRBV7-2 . ASSPEGRSNQPQH
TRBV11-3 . ASSSVTREDVIETQY
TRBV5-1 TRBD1 ASSGQGLSGELF
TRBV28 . ASSPPGRTYPGY
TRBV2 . ASKGRRTNYGYT
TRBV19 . ASNYGTGPGETQY
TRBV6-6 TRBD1 ASLTGDREDGYT
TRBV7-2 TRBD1 ASSFTGGYGYT
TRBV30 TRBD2 AWSVGSGRPSTDTQY
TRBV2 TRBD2 ASNLAGRGETQY
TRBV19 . AGSGRVGETQY